The T cell receptor (beta chain) described here comes from a study of cytomegalovirus exposure and HLA in healthy donors. Study conclusions and caveats: It was approximately 160 TCR beta chains that were listed as cytomegalovirus-associated. Other equally common chains were less clonally expanded than HLA-associated TCR beta chains, a later analysis showed. Despite most TCR sequences being rare, some public TCRs occurred in many donors.

Samples came from healthy bone marrow donors. The V gene's germline CDR1 is SGHKS and CDR2 YYEKEE (reference sequence). The CDR3 is 14 amino acids. Trimming cost V 4 bases and J 2 bases; bases outside gene matches: 6. Of note for this clone: Its antigen is still unknown.

60 Vbeta and 13 Jbeta primers were used in PCR. Assay used: immunoSEQ multiplex PCR; TCRdb lists only in-frame clones, some missing. The table includes roughly 120,000 clones, 70% to 80% detected once. This chain links TRBV5-5 with TRBJ2-7; 7 bases agree with TRBD1. The sequenced sample was PBMCs. The sequence was collected from a man in his fifties or sixties in good health and CMV-seronegative. The CDR3: CASSHVTGAYEQYF. The CDR3, as DNA: TGTGCCAGCAGCCATGTAACAGGGGCCTACGAGCAGTACTTC.